This T cell receptor (beta chain) emerged from a study of cytotoxic CD8 clonotypes in ibrutinib-treated CLL. Here immunoSEQ multiplex PCR was the method, and the copy in TCRdb shows in-frame clones only, minus some. The sample gives roughly 45,000 clones, 65% to 70% of which show up once; roughly a fifth is in the top ten. Study observations and caveats: Progressing and sustained-remission patients had different sampling times.

CDR3 length equals 14 residues. V was clipped by 4 bases and J by 5 bases; unmatched bases: 8. Germline assignment: CDR1 SGHRS and CDR2 YFSETQ. Details on this clone: The antigen is undetermined.

The material sequenced was PBMCs, taken after 24 months of ibrutinib treatment. The chain has TRBV5-1 and TRBJ1-1, with 7 nucleotides matching TRBD1. This clonotype originated in a human donor with chronic lymphocytic leukemia. CDR3 nucleotides: TGCGCCAGCAGCCGGGGTGGGACAGAGACTGAAGCTTTCTTT. Translating gives CASSRGGTETEAFF.